Listed here is a single T cell receptor (beta chain). This clonotype has ten or more counts. This receptor's antigen is unknown. No base quality information exists; no much larger clone differs at one position. The data were obtained in a study of early T cells in non-severe SARS-CoV-2 infection (dated by TCRdb to about 2021). Looking at the study overall: Because TCR sequencing relied on bulk RNA taken from unsorted whole blood, pairing of alpha and beta chains was not possible.

The method was 5' RACE. These reads were obtained on a NextSeq 500. To correct for sequencing error and PCR bias, the TCR library protocol tagged individual cDNA molecules with unique molecular identifiers. Both TCR alpha and beta chains were sequenced, and tight co-correlation was observed between alpha and beta sequence abundances in each sample. The original methods were these. Decombinator V4 was used to annotate the V gene, J gene and CDR3 of the TCR sequences. Expanded TCRs were defined as changing significantly between any two time points under a Poisson model with p below 0.0001. TCR abundances were normalised to the total number of TCRs sequenced per sample and expressed as counts per million. MAIT TCRs were defined by TRAV1-2 paired with TRAJ12, TRAJ20 or TRAJ33, and iNKT TCRs by TRAV10 paired with TRAJ18. VDJdb, accessed on 1 November 2021, was searched for TCRs annotated for CMV, EBV and SARS-CoV-2, and TCRs annotated for more than one antigen were excluded. TCRdb handled the public reads itself, with Q25 trimming in fastp and clone calling in MiXCR, and kept productive beta chains. Under each unique CDR3 protein, matching rows form one entry showing the most common genes and DNA. TCRdb's processing, not the authors', yielded these V and J calls. Recorded for this sample are about 64,000 distinct CDR3 sequences; roughly 12% of them occurred a single time. Under 1.5% of the sample is taken by the ten largest.

Set within a cohort of healthcare workers in London, UK, this nested case-control study involved weekly PCR testing of nasopharyngeal swabs along with blood sampling. Healthcare workers were recruited between 23 and 31 March 2020, during the week of the UK lockdown, and were followed weekly for up to roughly 16 weeks. As encoded in the germline V gene, CDR1 is SGHTS while CDR2 is YDEGEE. Reading from cysteine to phenylalanine, the CDR3 counts 14 amino acids. The entry retains the CDR3 DNA only, 42 bases that are in frame from base 1. At the junction V is shortened by 7 bases and J by 2 bases, with 13 bases in between. On the study overall, not on this receptor specifically: VDJdb matching was skewed toward anti-spike CD8 responses, so virus-specific expansions were likely underestimated and private and CD4 specificities were missed.

The rearranged segments are TRBV5-8 and TRBJ1-5, with the D gene uncertain. The sequence came from an adult who was a healthcare worker with PCR-confirmed SARS-CoV-2 infection or an uninfected control (not recorded which). The input for sequencing was whole blood, taken at baseline. The DNA sequence is TGTGCCAGCTGGGTAAGGCATGGCAATCAGCCCCAGCATTTT. It codes for CASWVRHGNQPQHF.